This note documents a single TCR beta chain sequence. The sample originates from a study of shared clonotypes between healthy human individuals. Only in-frame clones appear in the TCRdb table, and some are missing; sequencing was by immunoSEQ multiplex PCR. The repertoire holds approximately 1,000,000 clones, with 78% as singletons. Germline trimming cut 5 bases from V and 7 bases from J; bases unmatched to any gene: 5. This CDR3 region has 13 residues. From germline, CDR1 is SGHTA and CDR2 FQGNSA. This chain connects TRBV7-2 to TRBJ2-1, with 7 bases lining up with TRBD2. The receptor was isolated from a man aged 18 to 30 in good health. Some clones in this sample may be carry-over from other donors' samples. The sequenced material came from memory CD4+ T cells from PBMCs. As to subset: CD45RA-negative fraction. CDR3 residues: CASSIYSGNEQFF. Written as DNA, the CDR3 is TGTGCCAGCAGCATCTATAGCGGGAATGAGCAGTTCTTC.